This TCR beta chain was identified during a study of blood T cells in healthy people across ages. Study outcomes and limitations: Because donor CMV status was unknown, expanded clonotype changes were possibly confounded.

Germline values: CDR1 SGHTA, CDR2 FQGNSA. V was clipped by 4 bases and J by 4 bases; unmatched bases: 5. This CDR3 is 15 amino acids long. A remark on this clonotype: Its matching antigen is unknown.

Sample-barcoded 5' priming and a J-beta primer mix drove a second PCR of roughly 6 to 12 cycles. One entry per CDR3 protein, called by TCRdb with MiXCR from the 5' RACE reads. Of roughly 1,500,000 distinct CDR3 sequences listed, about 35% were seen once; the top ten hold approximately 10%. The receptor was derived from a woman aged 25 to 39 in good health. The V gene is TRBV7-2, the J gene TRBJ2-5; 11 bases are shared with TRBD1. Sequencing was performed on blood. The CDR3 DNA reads TGTGCCAGCAGCTGGACCGGGACAGGGGGAGAGACCCAGTACTTC. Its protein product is CASSWTGTGGETQYF.